The 31 T cell receptor beta chains below were found in one sample sequenced in a study of T-cell reconstitution after alpha-beta-depleted transplantation in children. The authors prepared the TCRbeta library with unique molecular identifiers. TCRdb redid the calling of the PCR reads with MiXCR, one entry per CDR3 protein. The sample includes 400,000 to 500,000 distinct CDR3 sequences, roughly a tenth of them seen just once. The sample here was PBMCs from the stem cell graft donor, taken from the stem cell graft. Receptor source: a human donor who donated a stem cell graft to a child with acute myeloid leukemia.

The chain carries TRBV20-1 and TRBJ2-3, with no clear D. CDR3 length: 14 amino acids. The V and J ends lost 5 bases and 2 bases respectively, with 14 bases between them. Germline-derived CDR1 and CDR2 are DFQATT and SNEGSKA (reference sequence). CDR3 sequence (DNA): TGCAGTGCTTACCCTACCCTAAACACAGATACGCAGTATTTT. It is translated as CSAYPTLNTDTQYF.

This clonotype was counted between two and nine times. The CDR3 DNA follows: TGTGCCAGCAGTGAAGCCCCCCAGGGGAACTACAATGAGCAGTTCTTC. Translation: CASSEAPQGNYNEQFF. V is TRBV6-1 and J is TRBJ2-1, with D possibly being TRBD1 (6 bases). CDR1 and CDR2 from the germline V gene are MNHNS and SASEGT. The CDR3 extends over 16 amino acids. Trimming shortened V by 0 bases and J by 3 bases, and 12 bases separated the two germline ends.

This clonotype was detected a few times. The J gene is TRBJ2-5, the V gene TRBV29-1, with D perhaps matching TRBD1 (5 bases). The CDR3 consists of 13 residues. Germline V gives CDR1 SQVTM, CDR2 ANQGSEA. DNA of the CDR3: TGCACCCTAGGTGGGGCCCCCGGTGCGACCCAGTACTTC. Protein product: CTLGGAPGATQYF.

At least ten counts were recorded for this clonotype. The J gene is TRBJ2-2, the V gene TRBV12-3 or TRBV12-4, with D perhaps matching TRBD2 (6 bases). This CDR3 contains 16 residues. V was cut by 5 bases and J by 2 bases, with 15 bases left in between. The CDR3 here is CASSRVGLLNTGELFF. The CDR3 DNA follows: TGTGCCAGCAGTCGCGTTGGACTACTAAACACCGGGGAGCTGTTTTTT.

The chain combines TRBV3-1 with TRBJ2-7; TRBD1 agrees at 8 bases. J was trimmed by 5 bases and V by 10 bases; bases with no gene match: 19. The length of the CDR3 is 16 residues. Germline V CDR1 and CDR2: LGHDT, YNNKEL (reference sequence). CDR3 loop: CATSQGPGQGRHEQYF. For the CDR3, the DNA is TGTGCCACCTCCCAAGGGCCTGGACAGGGCCGGCACGAGCAGTACTTC.

The chain has TRBV5-6 and TRBJ2-5; TRBD2 is a possible D gene (5 bases). V lost 2 bases and J lost 2, with 13 bases in between. CDR1 is SGHDT and CDR2 is YYEEEE in the germline V gene. The CDR3 runs to 15 residues. CDR3: CASSLKVLAQETQYF. Written as DNA, the CDR3 is TGTGCCAGCAGCTTAAAGGTTCTAGCACAAGAGACCCAGTACTTC.

A few counts support this clonotype. The V call is TRBV29-1, the J call TRBJ1-2; the match to TRBD1 covers 8 bases. The CDR3 totals 12 residues. The germline V gene has CDR1 SQVTM and CDR2 ANQGSEA. With V trimmed by 6 bases and J by 4 bases, 4 bases remained unmatched. The CDR3 spells CSVIGTGYGYTF. CDR3 DNA sequence: TGCAGCGTCATCGGGACAGGCTATGGCTACACCTTC.

This clonotype was detected a few times. The chain combines TRBV18 with TRBJ2-2, with 7 nucleotides matching TRBD1. Germline lookup yields CDR1 KGHSH and CDR2 LQKENI. V lost 3 bases and J lost 4; bases outside the gene matches: 5. The CDR3 has 15 amino acids. The CDR3 loop reads CASSPYDRATGELFF. The CDR3 DNA is TGTGCCAGCTCACCGTACGACAGGGCCACCGGGGAGCTGTTTTTT.

This clonotype has ten or more counts. The chain has TRBV11-3 and TRBJ2-5; TRBD1 matches 7 bases. V shed 6 bases, J shed 4 bases, and the junction held 2 bases outside the gene matches. This CDR3 has 12 residues. Looked up from germline, CDR1 is SGHNT and CDR2 is YENEEA. For the CDR3, the DNA is TGTGCCAGCAGTCGACAGGGAGAGACCCAGTACTTC. Translation: CASSRQGETQYF. The full variable domain, its missing parts supplied by reference TRBV11-3 and TRBJ2-5, is EAGVVQSPRYKIIEKKQPVAFWCNPISGHNTLYWYLQNLGQGPELLIRYENEEAVDDSQLPKDRFSAERLKGVDSTLKIQPAELGDSAVYLCASSRQGETQYFGPGTRLLVL.

As regards this clonotype: The final CDR3 position lacks the conserved phenylalanine or tryptophan, pointing to a likely read error. The chain couples TRBV20-1 to TRBJ2-1; 7 nucleotides align to TRBD2. The CDR3 loop spans 14 amino acids. Germline V gives CDR1 DFQATT, CDR2 SNEGSKA (reference sequence). V was clipped by 3 bases and J by 4 bases; unmatched bases: 6. CDR3: CSASHLAVYNEQFL. The DNA of the CDR3 is TGCAGTGCTAGTCACCTAGCGGTTTACAATGAGCAGTTCTTG.

This clonotype was observed at least ten times. Written as DNA, the CDR3 is TGTGCCAGCAGTTTTGGGACTAGCAGTTTGGGTGAGCAGTTCTTC. It codes for CASSFGTSSLGEQFF. This sequence joins TRBV27 and TRBJ2-1; 9 nucleotides align to TRBD2. This CDR3 contains 15 residues. Per the germline V gene, CDR1 is MNHEY and CDR2 is SMNVEV (reference sequence). V was pared by 3 bases and J by 9 bases, with 9 bases of the junction left unmatched.

This clonotype was counted at least ten times. CDR3 protein: CSVPGQGVREQFF. The CDR3 bases are TGCAGTGTCCCGGGACAGGGTGTCCGCGAGCAGTTCTTC. The chain has TRBV20-1 and TRBJ2-1, with TRBD1 matching 9 bases. This CDR3 comprises 13 residues. Unmatched junction bases numbered 11, after V lost 7 bases and J lost 10 bases. Germline assignment: CDR1 DFQATT and CDR2 SNEGSKA (reference sequence).

The table lists this clonotype with a few counts. V is TRBV18 and J is TRBJ2-7; unclear D gene. The V end was cut by 3 bases, the J end by 0 bases, with 18 bases between. The CDR3 covers 17 residues. The germline V gene has CDR1 KGHSH and CDR2 LQKENI. The CDR3 reads CASSPRSRTTSSYEQYF. The CDR3 coding sequence is TGTGCCAGCTCACCGAGGTCGAGGACGACGAGCTCCTACGAGCAGTACTTC.

The rearrangement joins TRBV18 to TRBJ2-5, with D hard to call. V shed 3 bases and J shed 4 bases, with 9 bases lying between them. Germline V gene data show CDR1 as KGHSH and CDR2 as LQKENI. This CDR3 has 13 residues. The CDR3 here is CASSPPTRETQYF. The CDR3 bases are TGTGCCAGCTCACCTCCAACCAGAGAGACCCAGTACTTC. Based on the CDR3 plus reference TRBV18 and TRBJ2-5, the full variable domain is NAGVMQNPRHLVRRRGQEARLRCSPMKGHSHVYWYRQLPEEGLKFMVYLQKENIIDESGMPKERFSAEFPKEGPSILRIQQVVRGDSAAYFCASSPPTRETQYFGPGTRLLVL.

The sample holds many counts of this clonotype. The rearrangement links TRBV20-1 to TRBJ2-5; 9 positions match TRBD1. Germline V CDR1 and CDR2: DFQATT, SNEGSKA (reference sequence). The CDR3 runs 17 residues. V shed 1 base, J shed 5 bases, and the junction held 14 bases outside the gene matches. The CDR3 DNA reads as TGCAGTGCTAGAGGAGAGGGACAGGGACCCATAGGGGAGACCCAGTACTTC. This translates into CSARGEGQGPIGETQYF.

The V gene is TRBV5-1, the J gene TRBJ1-2; a possible D gene is TRBD1 (6 bases). Germline V gene data show CDR1 as SGHRS and CDR2 as YFSETQ. There are 18 residues in the CDR3. The V and J ends lost 0 bases and 4 bases respectively, with 22 bases between them. The CDR3 loop reads CASSLVWTGGTTAYGYTF. The DNA of the CDR3 is TGCGCCAGCAGCTTGGTTTGGACCGGGGGGACAACTGCCTATGGCTACACCTTC.

This clonotype was seen at least ten times. This chain connects TRBV20-1 to TRBJ2-3; 7 nucleotides agree with TRBD2. This CDR3 is 14 amino acids long. From germline, CDR1 is DFQATT and CDR2 SNEGSKA (reference sequence). J gave up 3 bases and V 6 bases, and 9 bases lay outside the gene matches. The CDR3 loop is CSAPGPAGTDTQYF. DNA of the CDR3: TGCAGTGCCCCAGGGCCAGCGGGAACAGATACGCAGTATTTT.

The J gene is TRBJ2-3, the V gene TRBV5-6; D possibly uses TRBD1 or TRBD2 (5 bases each). The V end lost 2 bases, the J end lost 4 bases, and 14 bases lay between the germline ends. Germline CDR1 and CDR2: SGHDT and YYEEEE. The CDR3 is 15 amino acids. CDR3 coding DNA: TGTGCCAGCAGCTTTCCCCCGGGACGGCCAGATACGCAGTATTTT. This gives the protein CASSFPPGRPDTQYF.

This clonotype was picked up a small number of times. The chain combines TRBV20-1 with TRBJ1-6; 8 bases align to TRBD1. V gave up 3 bases and J gave up 6 bases; unmatched junction bases: 4. The germline V gene encodes CDR1 DFQATT and CDR2 SNEGSKA (reference sequence). This CDR3 is built from 14 residues. CDR3 protein: CSASSRGRNSPLHF. The CDR3 DNA sequence: TGCAGTGCTAGTTCCAGGGGGCGTAATTCACCCCTCCACTTT.

V usage is TRBV6-1 and J usage is TRBJ1-5; D perhaps matches TRBD1 (6 bases). Trimming stripped 7 bases from V and 4 bases from J, with 11 bases between. The CDR3 is 13 amino acids. Germline values: CDR1 MNHNS, CDR2 SASEGT. The CDR3: CASKNQGNQPQHF. DNA of the CDR3: TGTGCCAGCAAAAACCAGGGGAATCAGCCCCAGCATTTT.

There are a few counts of this clonotype. The chain has TRBV10-2 and TRBJ2-7; D is perhaps TRBD1 (6 bases). The CDR3 sequence is 14 residues long. With 6 bases removed from V and 0 bases from J, the gap between germline ends came to 12 bases. CDR1 and CDR2 (germline): WSHSY, SAAADI. CDR3 amino acids: CASSGQLVSYEQYV. Written as DNA, the CDR3 is TGCGCCAGCAGCGGACAGTTGGTCTCCTACGAGCAGTACGTC.

V gene TRBV3-1 combines with J gene TRBJ1-5, with D possibly TRBD1 on 6 matching bases. The length of the CDR3 is 13 residues. V gave up 4 bases and J gave up 6 bases, with 10 bases separating them. Germline assignment: CDR1 LGHDT and CDR2 YNNKEL (reference sequence). CDR3 bases: TGTGCCAGCAGCCTAACAGGGTTTCAGCCCCAGCATTTT. Translated: CASSLTGFQPQHF.

This rearrangement joins TRBV12-3 or TRBV12-4 to TRBJ1-4; TRBD1 matches at 10 bases. The CDR3 is made up of 15 amino acids. V gave up 7 bases and J gave up 7 bases; unmatched junction bases: 9. CDR3 sequence (DNA): TGTGCCAGCATCCCGCCTGGGACAGGGGTTGAAAAACTGTTTTTT. This sequence encodes CASIPPGTGVEKLFF.

This chain connects TRBV5-6 to TRBJ2-7, with 9 bases aligning to TRBD1. Germline assignment: CDR1 SGHDT and CDR2 YYEEEE. The ends lost 4 bases at V and 10 bases at J; junction bases unmatched: 9. The CDR3 length is 13 residues. For the CDR3, the DNA is TGTGCCAGCAGCCCAGGGACAGGGTGGGACCAGTACGTC. Protein sequence: CASSPGTGWDQYV.

With regard to this clonotype: This clone may be a read error of a much larger clone one base away. The CDR3 spells CSADLGGGVRGYTF. DNA for the CDR3: TGCAGCGCTGATCTTGGCGGGGGTGTGCGGGGCTACACCTTC. V is TRBV29-1 and J is TRBJ1-2; TRBD1 is a possible D gene (5 bases). Germline loops: CDR1 SQVTM, CDR2 ANQGSEA. Trimming took off 7 bases at V and 8 bases at J, with 23 bases between the two ends. This CDR3 has 14 residues.

J is TRBJ2-2 and V is TRBV10-3; D gene ambiguous. The CDR3 has 11 amino acids. V was pared by 7 bases and J by 5 bases, with 5 bases between. The germline gives CDR1 ENHRY, CDR2 SYGVKD. The CDR3 DNA sequence: TGTGCCATCACGGTTACCGGGGAGCTGTTTTTT. It translates to CAITVTGELFF.

This clonotype was found a few times. The chain uses TRBV7-8 and TRBJ2-1; 7 bases agree with TRBD2. The CDR3 runs 16 residues. In germline, CDR1 is SGHVS, CDR2 FQNEAQ. The V and J ends lost 5 bases and 7 bases, in that order; junction bases with no gene match: 14. The CDR3 sequence is CASSPRRGGAGNEQFF. The DNA for the CDR3 is TGTGCCAGCAGCCCAAGGCGGGGAGGGGCCGGGAATGAGCAGTTCTTC.

This chain's CDR3 is CASSQGRADGNTGELFF. The DNA of the CDR3 is TGTGCCAGCAGCCAAGGACGGGCGGATGGGAACACCGGGGAGCTGTTTTTT. This rearrangement joins TRBV3-1 to TRBJ2-2; D uncertain. CDR1 is LGHDT and CDR2 is YNNKEL in the germline V gene (reference sequence). This CDR3 contains 17 residues. V lost 1 base and J lost 1, with 13 bases in between.

This clonotype came up a few times. This chain connects TRBV6-1 to TRBJ2-5, with 11 positions matching TRBD1. The CDR3 is 17 amino acids. In germline, CDR1 is MNHNS, CDR2 SASEGT. The trim removed 5 bases at V and 1 base at J, leaving 9 bases unmatched. The CDR3 bases are TGTGCCAGCAGTCCAACTGGACAGGGGGCCCTCCAAGAGACCCAGTACTTC. This sequence encodes CASSPTGQGALQETQYF.

The chain links TRBV20-1 to TRBJ2-5; D gene unclear. Germline V gives CDR1 DFQATT, CDR2 SNEGSKA (reference sequence). Between the trimmed V and J ends, which lost 4 bases and 5 bases, there was a span of 11 bases. CDR3 size: 12 residues. The CDR3 DNA follows: TGCAGTGCTACCCAGCACTTGGAGACCCAGTACTTC. Translating it yields CSATQHLETQYF.

This clonotype was seen many times. The J gene is TRBJ1-1, the V gene TRBV12-3 or TRBV12-4; D is uncertain. Trimming removed 7 bases at V and 4 bases at J, with 13 bases between. The length of the CDR3 is 13 residues. The CDR3: CASIGQWGTEAFF. CDR3 nucleotides: TGTGCCAGCATCGGGCAGTGGGGCACTGAAGCTTTCTTT.